This passage covers 26 T cell receptor beta chains from one sample sequenced in a study of shared clonotypes between healthy human individuals. CD8 cells classed as naive were CD45RO-negative and positively selected for CCR7, excluding terminally differentiated effector memory CD45RA+ cells. TCRdb's copy holds only in-frame clones and misses some; the assay was immunoSEQ multiplex PCR. The table includes 550,000 to 650,000 clones, roughly 96% detected once. Sequencing input: naive CD8+ T cells sorted from blood. The receptors were gathered from a woman in her twenties or thirties in good health.

The chain couples TRBV7-8 to TRBJ2-7; 9 bases are shared with TRBD1. This CDR3 region has 15 residues. With V trimmed by 0 bases and J by 4 bases, 4 bases remained unmatched. Germline V CDR1 and CDR2: SGHVS, FQNEAQ. The CDR3 is CASSLAGQGVYEQYF. For the CDR3, the DNA is TGTGCCAGCAGCTTAGCGGGACAGGGCGTTTACGAGCAGTACTTC.

This chain joins TRBV10-1 and TRBJ2-1; TRBD2 aligns across 7 bases. V was pared by 6 bases and J by 2 bases, with 10 bases of the junction left unmatched. The CDR3 is made up of 16 amino acids. The germline V gene has CDR1 WNHNN and CDR2 SYGVQD (reference sequence). CDR3: CASRDTRGGPYNEQFF. The CDR3 nucleotides read TGCGCCAGCAGAGACACTAGGGGAGGGCCCTACAATGAGCAGTTCTTC.

This clone was seen a single time. The CDR3 loop is CASSREFIKFPHSNQPQHF. Written as DNA, the CDR3 is TGTGCCAGCAGCCGAGAGTTCATCAAATTTCCCCATAGCAATCAGCCCCAGCATTTT. The gene calls are TRBV7-2 and TRBJ1-5; D gene uncertain. Germline V gene sequence: CDR1 SGHTA, CDR2 FQGNSA. The V and J ends lost 5 bases and 0 bases respectively, with 23 bases between them. The CDR3 runs 19 residues.

J is TRBJ2-3 and V is TRBV5-1; 12 bases line up with TRBD2. The CDR3 runs to 19 residues. Per germline, CDR1 SGHRS and CDR2 YFSETQ. Trimming removed 2 bases from V and 4 bases from J; junction bases left unmatched: 14. In nucleotides, the CDR3 is TGCGCCAGCAGCTTTTACCCCATCGGACTAGCGGGACTATCAGATACGCAGTATTTT. Translation: CASSFYPIGLAGLSDTQYF.

With respect to this clone: The sample contains more than one DNA sequence encoding this CDR3. CDR3: CASSYGENTGELFF. For the CDR3, the DNA is TGTGCCAGCAGTTATGGCGAGAACACCGGGGAGCTGTTTTTT. The rearrangement joins TRBV6-5 to TRBJ2-2, with D unresolved. Germline-derived CDR1 and CDR2 are MNHEY and SVGAGI. V was trimmed by 3 bases and J by 1 base, leaving 6 bases between them. The CDR3 spans 14 residues.

The V gene is TRBV28, the J gene TRBJ1-2, with D possibly TRBD1 on 5 matching bases. CDR1 is MDHEN, CDR2 SYDVKM, per germline. V was cut by 3 bases and J by 4 bases, with 12 bases left in between. The CDR3 extends over 14 amino acids. CDR3 residues: CASSFRGGAYGYTF. The DNA for the CDR3 is TGTGCCAGCAGTTTCCGGGGAGGGGCCTATGGCTACACCTTC.

V usage is TRBV9 and J usage is TRBJ2-7, with TRBD1 matching 7 bases. The CDR3 consists of 13 residues. Germline V CDR1 and CDR2: SGDLS, YYNGEE. The junction had 9 bases not matched to a gene; V was cut back by 0 bases and J by 12 bases. The CDR3 loop is CASSVGGDSQMYF. The DNA of the CDR3 is TGTGCCAGCAGCGTAGGAGGGGACAGCCAGATGTACTTC. Combining the CDR3 with reference TRBV9 and TRBJ2-7 gives the whole variable domain DSGVTQTPKHLITATGQRVTLRCSPRSGDLSVYWYQQSLDQGLQFLIQYYNGEERAKGNILERFSAQQFPDLHSELNLSSLELGDSALYFCASSVGGDSQMYFGPGTRLTVT.

The chain joins TRBV5-6 to TRBJ2-7, with D unclear. V gave up 2 bases and J gave up 4 bases, with 10 bases separating them. This CDR3 region has 13 residues. Germline V gene data show CDR1 as SGHDT and CDR2 as YYEEEE. The CDR3 DNA follows: TGTGCCAGCAGCTTCCAGGATTGGTACGAGCAGTACTTC. Translated, it gives CASSFQDWYEQYF.

The chain uses TRBV5-1 and TRBJ2-7; possibly TRBD1 for D (6 bases). Germline CDR1 SGHRS, CDR2 YFSETQ. V lost 6 bases, J lost 6 bases, and 16 bases lay in between. This CDR3 is 13 amino acids long. CDR3 nucleotide sequence: TGCGCCAGCACCCACACAGGGTCGGGCGAGCAGTACTTC. It is translated as CASTHTGSGEQYF.

The chain uses TRBV11-2 and TRBJ2-7; a weak D match, TRBD1 (6 bases). Trimming took off 6 bases at V and 1 base at J, with 16 bases between the two ends. The CDR3 runs to 15 residues. Germline V gene lookup returns CDR1 SGHAT and CDR2 FQNNGV. CDR3 region: CASRGSWDNSYEQYF. CDR3 nucleotide sequence: TGTGCCAGCAGAGGATCGTGGGACAATTCCTACGAGCAGTACTTC.

The genes are TRBV7-6 and TRBJ2-3; D is unclear. V lost 1 base and J 0 bases, leaving 14 bases between the germline ends. The CDR3 covers 17 residues. Germline V gene sequence: CDR1 SGHVS, CDR2 FNYEAQ. The DNA of the CDR3 is TGTGCCAGCAGCTTAGGAGGTAGCAGATCTAGCACAGATACGCAGTATTTT. Amino acid sequence: CASSLGGSRSSTDTQYF.

The genes are TRBV11-2 and TRBJ2-1, with 8 bases lining up with TRBD2. The trim removed 4 bases at V and 4 bases at J, leaving 6 bases unmatched. The V gene's germline CDR1 is SGHAT and CDR2 FQNNGV. This CDR3 comprises 15 residues. The CDR3 loop is CASSSSSGPYNEQFF. The CDR3, as DNA: TGTGCCAGCAGCTCATCTAGCGGGCCTTACAATGAGCAGTTCTTC.

This clone has just a few counts. The chain carries TRBV7-9 and TRBJ1-2; D call uncertain. The CDR3 extends over 14 amino acids. V was cut by 7 bases and J by 1 base, with 13 bases left in between. CDR1 and CDR2 from the germline V gene are SEHNR and FQNEAQ (reference sequence). The CDR3 DNA reads as TGTGCCAGCATCCCCCTTCCGTTTAACTATGGCTACACCTTC. Translated, it gives CASIPLPFNYGYTF.

This chain joins TRBV23-1 and TRBJ2-2; D is possibly TRBD2 (6 bases). TRBV23-1 has ORF status, its function being uncertain. Trimming left V 8 bases short and J 2 bases short, with 21 bases between. The CDR3 extends over 17 amino acids. Written as DNA, the CDR3 is TGCGCCAGCCCATCCTCGGGGACTTATACTAACACCGGGGAGCTGTTTTTT. As protein: CASPSSGTYTNTGELFF.

Note on this clone: Within the sample, other DNA sequences also encode this same CDR3. The chain carries TRBV5-1 and TRBJ2-2; weak D call: TRBD2 (5 bases). Germline V gene lookup returns CDR1 SGHRS and CDR2 YFSETQ. Trimming pared 1 base from V and 5 bases from J, leaving 6 bases between. The CDR3 totals 13 residues. This chain's CDR3 is CASSLTGTGELFF. The CDR3 coding sequence is TGCGCCAGCAGCTTGACGGGAACCGGGGAGCTGTTTTTT.

The V gene is TRBV5-6, the J gene TRBJ2-5; D possibly matches TRBD1 or TRBD2 (5 bases each). The DNA end is more similar to TRBJ2-7, so the J call may be wrong. The CDR3 is 13 residues long. Germline V gives CDR1 SGHDT, CDR2 YYEEEE. CDR3 DNA sequence: TGTGCCAGCAGCCCGGGACCGACCTACGAGCAGTACTTC. It codes for CASSPGPTYEQYF.

This rearrangement joins TRBV5-6 to TRBJ1-1; D remains ambiguous. CDR3 size: 14 residues. Germline V gene data show CDR1 as SGHDT and CDR2 as YYEEEE. The V end lost 0 bases, the J end lost 4 bases, and 10 bases lay between the germline ends. The CDR3 DNA is TGTGCCAGCAGCTTGGAAGTGGGCGGCACTGAAGCTTTCTTT. Translated: CASSLEVGGTEAFF.

This chain connects TRBV14 to TRBJ2-5, with 12 positions matching TRBD2. CDR3 length: 15 amino acids. Per the germline V gene, CDR1 is SGHDN and CDR2 is FVKESK. The J segment lost 3 bases and the V segment lost 4 bases, leaving 3 bases of the junction unmatched. The CDR3 region is CASSLGLAGKETQYF. CDR3 in DNA: TGTGCCAGCAGCCTTGGACTAGCGGGGAAAGAGACCCAGTACTTC.

The CDR3 bases are TGTGCCAGCAGTCATTCAGTGGGGGGAAACACCATATATTTT. The encoded protein is CASSHSVGGNTIYF. V and J are TRBV6-1 and TRBJ1-3; D is undetermined. V dropped 5 bases and J dropped 4 bases, with 12 bases sitting between them. This CDR3 region has 14 residues. The germline CDR1 and CDR2 sequences are MNHNS and SASEGT.

The chain uses TRBV15 and TRBJ2-7, with 7 bases lining up with TRBD1. Germline V gene sequence: CDR1 LNHNV, CDR2 YYDKDF (reference sequence). Trimming removed 4 bases from V and 4 bases from J; junction bases left unmatched: 4. CDR3 length: 13 amino acids. The CDR3: CATSNDRVYEQYF. The CDR3 DNA is TGTGCCACCAGCAATGACAGGGTATACGAGCAGTACTTC.

In regard to this clone: This specimen includes other DNA sequences encoding the same CDR3. The chain is built from TRBV27 and TRBJ2-1, with TRBD2 matching over 8 bases. The CDR3 runs 14 residues. Germline lookup yields CDR1 MNHEY and CDR2 SMNVEV (reference sequence). With 6 bases clipped from V and 4 bases from J, the junction kept 5 bases outside the gene matches. The CDR3 spells CASSPGGGYNEQFF. The CDR3 DNA reads TGTGCCAGCAGCCCGGGGGGGGGTTACAATGAGCAGTTCTTC.

This sequence joins TRBV6-5 and TRBJ2-3; the D is unclear. The germline V gene has CDR1 MNHEY and CDR2 SVGAGI. The CDR3 length is 16 residues. V lost 4 bases and J lost 2, with 16 bases in between. The CDR3, as DNA: TGTGCCAGCAGTTCCCTGGAGACGTCCTACACAGATACGCAGTATTTT. It codes for CASSSLETSYTDTQYF.

This clone was seen only once. The J gene is TRBJ1-1, the V gene TRBV14, with D unclear. The ends were cut back, 2 bases at V and 2 bases at J, with 6 bases in the middle. The V gene's germline CDR1 is SGHDN and CDR2 FVKESK. The CDR3 covers 13 residues. The CDR3 DNA follows: TGTGCCAGCAGCCAACTCTCCAACACTGAAGCTTTCTTT. Translation gives CASSQLSNTEAFF.

V is TRBV5-6 and J is TRBJ2-3; 10 nucleotides agree with TRBD1. CDR3 length: 17 amino acids. Germline V gene data show CDR1 as SGHDT and CDR2 as YYEEEE. Germline trimming cut 3 bases from V and 5 bases from J; bases unmatched to any gene: 12. CDR3 region: CASSSFGQGDGIDTQYF. In DNA, the CDR3 is TGTGCCAGCAGCTCCTTCGGACAGGGGGATGGCATAGATACGCAGTATTTT.

This sequence joins TRBV6-5 and TRBJ2-3; D is unclear. The CDR3 extends over 13 amino acids. V was clipped by 4 bases and J by 4 bases, with 9 bases between them. Germline V gene lookup returns CDR1 MNHEY and CDR2 SVGAGI. CDR3 nucleotides: TGTGCCAGCAGTTTAAACCCTTCAGATACGCAGTATTTT. The encoded protein is CASSLNPSDTQYF.

The J gene is TRBJ2-1, the V gene TRBV19; the D is unclear. The germline V gene has CDR1 LNHDA and CDR2 SQIVND (reference sequence). Trimming removed 6 bases at V and 4 bases at J, with 10 bases between. The CDR3 extends over 13 amino acids. This CDR3 is CASRAPLYNEQFF. The CDR3 region has the DNA TGTGCCAGTAGGGCTCCCCTATACAATGAGCAGTTCTTC.